One and the same sample provided the 19 T cell receptor beta chains below, sequenced in a study of blood T cell repertoires in COVID-19. Using immunoSEQ multiplex PCR, the repertoire was profiled, and TCRdb retains in-frame clones only, with some absent. Among some 270,000 clones listed, more than 65% were seen once. Sequencing was done on a sample of peripheral blood. These receptors were obtained from a person aged 70 to 85 with COVID-19, enrolled during active disease.

The chain carries TRBV7-3 and TRBJ2-5, with a weak D call TRBD2 (6 bases). Trimming stripped 5 bases from V and 4 bases from J, with 17 bases between. Germline V gives CDR1 SGHTA, CDR2 FQGTGA. There are 15 residues in the CDR3. This chain's CDR3 is CASSPWAGRGETQYF. The CDR3 region has the DNA TGTGCCAGCAGCCCATGGGCGGGAAGGGGAGAGACCCAGTACTTC.

The J gene is TRBJ2-1, the V gene TRBV11-2; 7 bases agree with TRBD2. The CDR3 sequence is 15 residues long. CDR1 and CDR2 from the germline V gene are SGHAT and FQNNGV. The V segment lost 2 bases and the J segment 4 bases; nucleotides outside the gene matches: 5. The CDR3 here is CASSLSAGNYNEQFF. The CDR3 nucleotides are TGTGCCAGCAGCTTATCAGCGGGAAATTACAATGAGCAGTTCTTC. Full variable domain (rest looked up from reference TRBV11-2 and TRBJ2-1): EAGVAQSPRYKIIEKRQSVAFWCNPISGHATLYWYQQILGQGPKLLIQFQNNGVVDDSQLPKDRFSAERLKGVDSTLKIQPAKLEDSAVYLCASSLSAGNYNEQFFGPGTRLTVL.

There are a few counts of this clone. The chain recombines TRBV5-1 with TRBJ1-2; D unresolved. Germline assignment: CDR1 SGHRS and CDR2 YFSETQ. Between the trimmed V and J ends, which lost 1 base and 4 bases, there was a span of 14 bases. CDR3 length: 15 residues. The CDR3: CASSLSPASGYGYTF. As DNA, the CDR3 is TGCGCCAGCAGCTTGTCCCCTGCCAGCGGCTATGGCTACACCTTC.

The gene calls are TRBV12-3 or TRBV12-4 and TRBJ2-1; perhaps TRBD2 as D (5 bases). V was cut by 2 bases and J by 10 bases, with 9 bases left in between. The CDR3 sequence is 12 residues long. The CDR3: CASSLSRREQFF. As DNA, the CDR3 is TGTGCCAGCAGTTTATCAAGGAGGGAGCAGTTCTTC.

This chain links TRBV7-2 with TRBJ2-1; 9 bases agree with TRBD2. V shed 1 base, J shed 3 bases, and the junction held 10 bases outside the gene matches. This CDR3 is 18 amino acids long. From germline, CDR1 is SGHTA and CDR2 FQGNSA. The DNA of the CDR3 is TGTGCCAGCAGCTTAGGGCCCCCAGGGCGGGGGGGCTACAATGAGCAGTTCTTC. Its protein is CASSLGPPGRGGYNEQFF.

This clone was counted a single time. The J gene is TRBJ2-2, the V gene TRBV7-8; 8 bases are shared with TRBD1. Germline CDR1 is SGHVS and CDR2 is FQNEAQ. With V trimmed by 5 bases and J by 6 bases, 8 bases remained unmatched. The CDR3 consists of 15 residues. CDR3 amino acids: CASSIWTGIAGELFF. CDR3 sequence (DNA): TGTGCCAGCAGCATATGGACAGGGATCGCCGGGGAGCTGTTTTTT.

The V call is TRBV6-2 or TRBV6-3, the J call TRBJ2-5; 7 positions match TRBD2. With V trimmed by 5 bases and J by 4 bases, 7 bases remained unmatched. CDR1 MNHEY and CDR2 SVGEGT come from the germline V gene. CDR3 size: 14 residues. The CDR3: CASSAWGGGETQYF. CDR3 bases: TGTGCCAGCAGTGCGTGGGGGGGTGGAGAGACCCAGTACTTC.

The chain is built from TRBV28 and TRBJ1-4, with D maybe TRBD1 (6 bases). The CDR3 extends over 20 amino acids. V lost 1 base, J lost 0 bases, and 21 bases lay in between. Germline V lookup: CDR1 MDHEN, CDR2 SYDVKM. CDR3 region: CASSLFRWTDESTTNEKLFF. CDR3 DNA sequence: TGTGCCAGCAGTTTATTCCGCTGGACAGACGAGTCTACAACTAATGAAAAACTGTTTTTT.

This clone was seen only once. This sequence joins TRBV11-3 and TRBJ2-3; 7 bases map to TRBD1. This CDR3 comprises 14 residues. Per the germline V gene, CDR1 is SGHNT and CDR2 is YENEEA. With V trimmed by 2 bases and J by 13 bases, 12 bases remained unmatched. The DNA of the CDR3 is TGTGCCAGCAGCTTAAAAGGGGGCGCAGAAGATAAGTATTTT. It encodes CASSLKGGAEDKYF. Variable domain in full (rest from reference TRBV11-3 and TRBJ2-3): EAGVVQSPRYKIIEKKQPVAFWCNPISGHNTLYWYLQNLGQGPELLIRYENEEAVDDSQLPKDRFSAERLKGVDSTLKIQPAELGDSAVYLCASSLKGGAEDKYFGPGTRLTVL.

The gene calls are TRBV5-1 and TRBJ2-5; D gene ambiguous. The germline gives CDR1 SGHRS, CDR2 YFSETQ. V was clipped by 0 bases and J by 5 bases, with 5 bases between them. The CDR3 has 12 residues. The CDR3 sequence: CASSLAFETQYF. DNA of the CDR3: TGCGCCAGCAGCTTGGCCTTCGAGACCCAGTACTTC.

This clone was observed once. The chain couples TRBV28 to TRBJ2-5; 7 bases line up with TRBD2. In germline, CDR1 is MDHEN, CDR2 SYDVKM. J lost 1 base, V lost 4 bases, and 12 bases had no gene match. This CDR3 contains 17 residues. For the CDR3, the DNA is TGTGCCAGCAGTTCCAGTCTCTCACTAGCGACCCAAGAGACCCAGTACTTC. Its protein is CASSSSLSLATQETQYF.

V is TRBV9 and J is TRBJ2-1; TRBD2 aligns across 7 bases. The CDR3 spans 13 residues. V dropped 8 bases and J dropped 8; count of bases not matched to a gene: 10. CDR1 and CDR2 (germline): SGDLS, YYNGEE. This CDR3 reads CASGRSRGDEQFF. As DNA, the CDR3 is TGTGCCAGTGGCCGGAGCCGGGGGGATGAGCAGTTCTTC.

The rearrangement uses TRBV7-9 and TRBJ1-2, with unresolved D. This CDR3 spans 15 amino acids. Germline CDR1 SEHNR, CDR2 FQNEAQ (reference sequence). V lost 5 bases and J lost 5, with 18 bases in between. The CDR3 nucleotides are TGTGCCAGCAGCCCTGGCGCGGGTATGGGTTATGGCTACACCTTC. Protein sequence: CASSPGAGMGYGYTF.

V and J are TRBV25-1 and TRBJ2-3; D not resolved. Germline lookup yields CDR1 MGHDK and CDR2 SYGVNS. V lost 5 bases and J 1 base, leaving 7 bases between the germline ends. The CDR3 consists of 13 residues. The CDR3 DNA reads TGTGCCAGCAGTCCGTCCGGCACAGATACGCAGTATTTT. It translates to CASSPSGTDTQYF.

The J gene is TRBJ1-2, the V gene TRBV11-2; 8 bases line up with TRBD1. Germline CDR1 and CDR2: SGHAT and FQNNGV. Trimming cost V 8 bases and J 5 bases; bases outside gene matches: 13. The CDR3 consists of 15 residues. CDR3: CASSPDRVNRYGYTF. CDR3 nucleotide sequence: TGTGCCAGCTCACCGGACAGGGTGAATCGGTATGGCTACACCTTC.

The chain couples TRBV2 to TRBJ2-1, with TRBD2 matching over 9 bases. Germline V gene lookup returns CDR1 SNHLY and CDR2 FYNNEI. This CDR3 is 15 amino acids long. The V and J ends lost 1 base and 9 bases, in that order; junction bases with no gene match: 7. The CDR3 DNA is TGTGCCAGCAGTGAAGAAACAACTAGCGGGTCTGAGCAGTTCTTC. Translation gives CASSEETTSGSEQFF.

V and J are TRBV29-1 and TRBJ2-7, with TRBD2 matching over 7 bases. V shed 6 bases and J 6 bases; nucleotides not matched to a gene: 11. The germline V gene encodes CDR1 SQVTM and CDR2 ANQGSEA. This CDR3 region has 13 residues. The CDR3 loop is CSVGRDGFIEQYF. The DNA for the CDR3 is TGCAGCGTGGGGAGGGACGGATTTATCGAGCAGTACTTC.

The chain is built from TRBV19 and TRBJ1-1, with TRBD1 matching 11 bases. Germline V lookup: CDR1 LNHDA, CDR2 SQIVND (reference sequence). Unmatched junction bases numbered 5, after V lost 7 bases and J lost 7 bases. CDR3 size: 13 residues. DNA for the CDR3: TGTGCCAGTAAAAGGACAGGGGGCGTTGAAGCTTTCTTT. It yields the protein CASKRTGGVEAFF. Filled out from reference TRBV19 and TRBJ1-1, the complete variable domain reads DGGITQSPKYLFRKEGQNVTLSCEQNLNHDAMYWYRQDPGQGLRLIYYSQIVNDFQKGDIAEGYSVSREKKESFPLTVTSAQKNPTAFYLCASKRTGGVEAFFGQGTRLTVV.

The chain employs TRBV7-2 and TRBJ1-5; TRBD1 is a possible D gene (6 bases). The CDR3 length is 15 residues. Per the germline V gene, CDR1 is SGHTA and CDR2 is FQGNSA. Trimming cost V 2 bases and J 7 bases, with 15 bases left between them. CDR3 loop: CASSLQQGLQQPQHF. CDR3 DNA: TGTGCCAGCAGCTTACAACAGGGTCTGCAGCAGCCCCAGCATTTT.